One T cell receptor beta chain is described in this entry. This sample stems from a study of cytomegalovirus exposure and HLA in healthy donors. Here immunoSEQ multiplex PCR was the method, and the copy in TCRdb shows in-frame clones only, minus some. This table holds about 150,000 clones, 86% found once. Trimming removed 6 bases from V and 4 bases from J, with 9 bases in between. The CDR3 runs 12 residues. Germline lookup yields CDR1 SGHVS and CDR2 FQNEAQ. This receptor was identified in a man between 18 and 29 years old in good health and CMV-seropositive. The sequencing sample was made of PBMCs. The chain employs TRBV7-8 and TRBJ2-5; D might be TRBD1 (6 bases). For the CDR3, the DNA is TGTGCCAGCAGTCGGGACATAGAGACCCAGTACTTC. Translated: CASSRDIETQYF.